A selection of T cell receptor beta chains follows, all from one sample in a study of CD8 T cells in Susac syndrome. TCRdb recomputed calls from the immunoSEQ multiplex PCR reads with MiXCR, one row per CDR3 protein. The table records 120,000 or so distinct CDR3 sequences, about 95% of them present only once. Source material: CD4+ T cells from PBMCs. The source is a human donor in good health. CDR3s include the opening cysteine and the closing phenylalanine or tryptophan. The D gene is left open where the match is weak. Clone size is not always given. Where it is, it says once, few, many or a class for expanded clones.

-	TRBV20-1	-	TRBJ2-5	TGCAGTGCTACCCCGGGGATCACTGGGGCCCAGTACTTC	CSATPGITGAQYF
-	TRBV7-2	-	TRBJ2-1	TGTGCCAGCAGCTTAGCGCAGACGGGGCTAGGCAATGAGCAGTTCTTC	CASSLAQTGLGNEQFF
-	TRBV5-1	TRBD1	TRBJ2-5	TGCGCCAGCAGCTTGGAGGACAGGAGGGAGACCCAGTACTTC	CASSLEDRRETQYF
-	TRBV11-2	-	TRBJ1-2	TGTGCCAGCAGCCGCGTGGCCTCCGGGGGCTACACCTTC	CASSRVASGGYTF
-	TRBV24-1	-	TRBJ1-5	TGTGCCACCAGTGCGCTGGATAGCAATCAGCCCCAGCATTTT	CATSALDSNQPQHF
-	TRBV29-1	TRBD1	TRBJ2-7	TGCAGCGTTGCCACAGGGGAATACGAGCAGTACTTC	CSVATGEYEQYF
-	TRBV12-3/TRBV12-4	-	TRBJ1-1	TGTGCCAGCAGTTGGGCGGAGAACACTGAAGCTTTCTTT	CASSWAENTEAFF
-	TRBV20-1	-	TRBJ1-5	TGCAGTGCAGGTGTGGGGGGCGGCAATCAGCCCCAGCATTTT	CSAGVGGGNQPQHF
-	TRBV29-1	-	TRBJ2-5	TGCAGCGTTACCGACTGGATACAAGAGACCCAGTACTTC	CSVTDWIQETQYF
-	TRBV4-1	-	TRBJ2-7	TGCGCCAGCAGCCAAGTGGGCTGCGAGCAGTACTTC	CASSQVGCEQYF
-	TRBV5-1	-	TRBJ2-7	TGCGCCAGCAGCTTGAGTGGACGGCCGTACGAGCAGTACTTC	CASSLSGRPYEQYF
-	TRBV3-1	-	TRBJ2-1	TGTGCCAGCAGCCCACACTCGGGACTCAATGAGCAGTTCTTC	CASSPHSGLNEQFF
-	TRBV7-2	-	TRBJ2-7	TGTGCCAGCAGCTTAGTTGTAGCTGAGTACGAGCAGTACTTC	CASSLVVAEYEQYF
-	TRBV18	TRBD1	TRBJ2-7	TGTGCCAGCTCAGAAGGACAGGTCGGCTACGAGCAGTACTTC	CASSEGQVGYEQYF
-	TRBV20-1	TRBD2	TRBJ2-1	TGCAGTATACCGGGACTAGGCGGTGTTGAGCAGTTCTTC	CSIPGLGGVEQFF
-	TRBV6-5	-	TRBJ2-1	TGTGCCAGCAGCAGGGCCGAGGGGATTGAGCAGTTCTTC	CASSRAEGIEQFF
-	TRBV6-5	-	TRBJ2-1	TGTGCCAGCAGGGGCACTATCTACAATGAGCAGTTCTTC	CASRGTIYNEQFF
-	TRBV7-2	-	TRBJ2-7	TGTGCCAGCAGCTTAGCCGGGGCAGGTCTGTACGAGCAGTACTTC	CASSLAGAGLYEQYF
-	TRBV3-1	-	TRBJ2-7	TGTGCCAGCGGGGGAGCAGGACCGATATCCTCCTACGAGCAGTACTTC	CASGGAGPISSYEQYF
-	TRBV24-1	TRBD1	TRBJ2-3	TGTGCCACCAGTGATTATGCAGGGGGCAGGGGGCACACAGATACGCAGTATTTT	CATSDYAGGRGHTDTQYF
-	TRBV6-6	-	TRBJ1-2	TGTGCCAGCAGGTATTCCGGGGAGAACTATGGCTACACCTTC	CASRYSGENYGYTF
-	TRBV19	TRBD2	TRBJ2-3	TGTGCCAGTAGCTCTGAACTAGCGGGAGGCGGGAATACGCAGTATTTT	CASSSELAGGGNTQYF
-	TRBV7-9	TRBD2	TRBJ2-1	TGTGCCAGCAGCTTAGTAGGGCTAGCGGGGGCCAACAATGAGCAGTTCTTC	CASSLVGLAGANNEQFF
few	TRBV12-3/TRBV12-4	TRBD1	TRBJ1-5	TGTGCCAGCAGTTCTGGGACAGGCTATCAGCCCCAGCATTTT	CASSSGTGYQPQHF
once	TRBV19	TRBD2	TRBJ2-2	TGTGCCAGTAGTATAGGGCCTAGCGGGATGGGCACCGGGGAGCTGTTTTTT	CASSIGPSGMGTGELFF
-	TRBV3-1	-	TRBJ2-3	TGTGCCAGCAGCCAAGTGCTGGTACCAGATACGCAGTATTTT	CASSQVLVPDTQYF
-	TRBV29-1	-	TRBJ1-1	TGCAGCGTTGATACAGGGCGTAACACTGAAGCTTTCTTT	CSVDTGRNTEAFF
-	TRBV28	-	TRBJ1-1	TGTGCCAGTAGGGGTGTGGAAGCTTTCTTT	CASRGVEAFF
-	TRBV5-1	-	TRBJ1-5	TGCGCCAGCAGCTTGAATGGGGGCAATCAGCCCCAGCATTTT	CASSLNGGNQPQHF
-	TRBV18	-	TRBJ1-1	TGTGCCAGCTCATTGACAGTCATGAACACTGAAGCTTTCTTT	CASSLTVMNTEAFF
-	TRBV6-5	-	TRBJ2-7	TGTGCCAGCAGTTCATCTAGTGGCGAGCAGTACTTC	CASSSSSGEQYF
-	TRBV29-1	TRBD1	TRBJ1-1	TGCAGCGTTGAGCACAGGGGAGTCACTGAAGCTTTCTTT	CSVEHRGVTEAFF
-	TRBV6-2/TRBV6-3	-	TRBJ1-2	TGTGCCAGCAGCCTGGTTTTTTCGGGTGGCTACACCTTC	CASSLVFSGGYTF
-	TRBV9	-	TRBJ2-6	TGTGCCAGCAGCTTAAGCTTGGGACTCCCGGGGAAAGACTCTGGGGCCAACGTCCTGACTTTC	CASSLSLGLPGKDSGANVLTF
-	TRBV12-3/TRBV12-4	-	TRBJ2-1	TGTGCCAGCAGTTCCCGGGACAAACAAGTGTCTGAGCAGTTCTTC	CASSSRDKQVSEQFF
-	TRBV28	-	TRBJ2-7	TGTGCCAGCAGTTTTGGGTACAGAGCCTACGAGCAGTACTTC	CASSFGYRAYEQYF
-	TRBV9	-	TRBJ2-3	TGTGCCAGCAGCGGGGGAGGTGGGACGTTCACAGATACGCAGTATTTT	CASSGGGGTFTDTQYF
-	TRBV5-4	TRBD1	TRBJ2-5	TGTGCCAGCAGCTTCCTGACAGGGGGCAAGGAGACCCAGTACTTC	CASSFLTGGKETQYF
-	TRBV29-1	-	TRBJ1-5	TGCAGCGTTGGTCCGGGCAGGGGAAATGAGCAGCCCCAGCATTTT	CSVGPGRGNEQPQHF